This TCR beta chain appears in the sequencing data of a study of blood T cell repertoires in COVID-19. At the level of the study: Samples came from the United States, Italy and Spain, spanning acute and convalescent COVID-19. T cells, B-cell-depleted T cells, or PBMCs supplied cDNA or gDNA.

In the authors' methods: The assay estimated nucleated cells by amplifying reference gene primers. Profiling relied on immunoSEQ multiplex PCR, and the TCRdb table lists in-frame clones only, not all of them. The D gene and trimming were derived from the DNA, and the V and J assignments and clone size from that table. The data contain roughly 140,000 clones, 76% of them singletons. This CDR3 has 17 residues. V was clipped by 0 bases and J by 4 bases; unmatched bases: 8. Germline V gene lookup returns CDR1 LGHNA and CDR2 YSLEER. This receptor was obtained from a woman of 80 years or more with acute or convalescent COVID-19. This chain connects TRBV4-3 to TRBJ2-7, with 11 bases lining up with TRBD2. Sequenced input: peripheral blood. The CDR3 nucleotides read TGCGCCAGCAGCCAAGATGAGGCTAGCGGGGGGTTTTACGAGCAGTACTTC. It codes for CASSQDEASGGFYEQYF.